The sequence of this T cell receptor (beta chain) was determined in a study of early T cells in non-severe SARS-CoV-2 infection. Study context: The sequenced material was bulk RNA from unsorted whole blood, and its chains were unpaired.

TCRdb used MiXCR to reprocess the 5' RACE reads, holding one entry per CDR3 protein. This table has 32,000 or so distinct CDR3 sequences, over 8.5% appearing once. The CDR3 consists of 16 residues. V shed 3 bases and J 5 bases; nucleotides not matched to a gene: 12. Per germline, CDR1 SGHRS and CDR2 YFSETQ. This clonotype showed up many times. This clonotype was obtained from an adult who was a healthcare worker with PCR-confirmed SARS-CoV-2 infection or an uninfected control (not recorded which). The genes are TRBV5-1 and TRBJ2-5; TRBD2 aligns across 8 bases. Sequenced: whole blood. As DNA, the CDR3 is TGCGCCAGCAGCTCCCCGGGACTAGGGGCTGGTGAGACCCAGTACTTC. Amino acids: CASSSPGLGAGETQYF. Full variable domain (missing parts from reference TRBV5-1 and TRBJ2-5): KAGVTQTPRYLIKTRGQQVTLSCSPISGHRSVSWYQQTPGQGLQFLFEYFSETQRNKGNFPGRFSGRQFSNSRSEMNVSTLELGDSALYLCASSSPGLGAGETQYFGPGTRLLVL.